The 18 T cell receptor beta chains in this list originate from one sample, sequenced in a study of cytomegalovirus exposure and HLA in healthy donors. Both 60 Vbeta primers and 13 Jbeta primers went into the PCR. Profiled with immunoSEQ multiplex PCR; TCRdb holds only in-frame clones, not every one. The sample lists hundreds of thousands of clones, roughly 80% occurring once. The specimen sequenced was PBMCs. Source of these receptors: a man in his forties or fifties in good health and CMV-seropositive.

V and J are TRBV2 and TRBJ2-1; possible D gene TRBD2, 6 bases. This CDR3 has 12 amino acids. V dropped 9 bases and J dropped 6 bases, with 12 bases sitting between them. Germline CDR1 and CDR2: SNHLY and FYNNEI. The CDR3 bases are TGTGCCAGTTGGGGGAGGACCAATGAGCAGTTCTTC. The encoded protein is CASWGRTNEQFF.

The chain joins TRBV2 to TRBJ2-3; D uncertain. Germline V gene data show CDR1 as SNHLY and CDR2 as FYNNEI. V lost 1 base to trimming and J lost 9 bases, with 14 bases between them. The CDR3 runs 14 residues. The CDR3 DNA reads as TGTGCCAGCAGTGAAGAATTGGGTAGCAGCACGCAGTATTTT. Translated, it gives CASSEELGSSTQYF. Variable domain in full (rest from reference TRBV2 and TRBJ2-3): EPEVTQTPSHQVTQMGQEVILRCVPISNHLYFYWYRQILGQKVEFLVSFYNNEISEKSEIFDDQFSVERPDGSNFTLKIRSTKLEDSAMYFCASSEELGSSTQYFGPGTRLTVL.

The gene calls are TRBV19 and TRBJ2-7; TRBD1 agrees at 9 bases. V lost 4 bases, J lost 2 bases, and 9 bases stayed unmatched. Germline-derived CDR1 and CDR2 are LNHDA and SQIVND (reference sequence). The CDR3 has 16 amino acids. CDR3 region: CASSTAYRGPTYEQYF. In DNA, the CDR3 is TGTGCCAGTAGTACCGCCTACAGGGGGCCCACCTACGAGCAGTACTTC.

The rearrangement links TRBV30 to TRBJ1-2; 10 bases are a match to TRBD1. The CDR3 extends over 15 amino acids. Germline CDR1 reads GTSNPN; CDR2 reads SVGIG (reference sequence). The V gene end was trimmed by 0 bases and the J gene end by 5 bases; junction bases not matched to a gene: 6. The CDR3 loop is CAWSVRDRGPYGYTF. CDR3 sequence (DNA): TGTGCCTGGAGTGTAAGGGACAGGGGCCCTTATGGCTACACCTTC. Full variable domain (outside the CDR3, taken from reference TRBV30 and TRBJ1-2): SQTIHQWPATLVQPVGSPLSLECTVEGTSNPNLYWYRQAAGRGLQLLFYSVGIGQISSEVPQNLSASRPQDRQFILSSKKLLLSDSGFYLCAWSVRDRGPYGYTFGSGTRLTVV.

The chain couples TRBV27 to TRBJ1-2; 10 bases line up with TRBD1. CDR3 length: 15 amino acids. Losses at the gene ends were 8 bases for V and 2 bases for J; bases not matched to a gene: 8. Germline loops: CDR1 MNHEY, CDR2 SMNVEV (reference sequence). CDR3: CASGQGGYTNYGYTF. CDR3 DNA sequence: TGTGCCAGCGGACAGGGGGGGTATACAAACTATGGCTACACCTTC.

The chain couples TRBV6-1 to TRBJ2-3; 7 bases map to TRBD2. CDR3 length: 15 residues. Germline trimming cut 5 bases from V and 1 base from J; bases unmatched to any gene: 6. Germline V lookup: CDR1 MNHNS, CDR2 SASEGT. CDR3 amino acids: CASSLSLAGTDTQYF. As DNA, the CDR3 is TGTGCCAGCAGTCTTTCCCTAGCGGGCACAGATACGCAGTATTTT.

The chain links TRBV2 to TRBJ1-1, with unresolved D. V dropped 4 bases and J dropped 7 bases, with 7 bases sitting between them. CDR3 size: 11 residues. Germline V lookup: CDR1 SNHLY, CDR2 FYNNEI. CDR3 in DNA: TGTGCCAGCAGTGCCAGTTTTGAAGCTTTCTTT. Protein product: CASSASFEAFF.

The CDR3 DNA reads TGTGCCACCAGCAGAGATCCGACAGGGGGCTCTGGGGCCAACGTCCTGACTTTC. This gives the protein CATSRDPTGGSGANVLTF. The rearrangement links TRBV15 to TRBJ2-6; 9 bases fit TRBD1. CDR1 is LNHNV, CDR2 YYDKDF, per germline (reference sequence). The CDR3 extends over 18 amino acids. The V and J ends lost 0 bases and 0 bases, in that order; junction bases with no gene match: 3.

The chain joins TRBV5-1 to TRBJ2-5, with D uncertain. Trimming removed 1 base at V and 3 bases at J, with 10 bases between. CDR1 and CDR2 from the germline V gene are SGHRS and YFSETQ. This CDR3 is 14 amino acids long. The CDR3 DNA reads TGCGCCAGCAGCTTGTTAAACAGTGAAGAGACCCAGTACTTC. Amino acids: CASSLLNSEETQYF. Full variable domain (rest looked up from reference TRBV5-1 and TRBJ2-5): KAGVTQTPRYLIKTRGQQVTLSCSPISGHRSVSWYQQTPGQGLQFLFEYFSETQRNKGNFPGRFSGRQFSNSRSEMNVSTLELGDSALYLCASSLLNSEETQYFGPGTRLLVL.

The chain is built from TRBV5-1 and TRBJ2-1; 7 nucleotides agree with TRBD2. V lost 4 bases to trimming and J lost 2 bases; unmatched junction nucleotides: 9. The CDR3 runs 16 residues. Germline assignment: CDR1 SGHRS and CDR2 YFSETQ. The CDR3 sequence: CASSPDGGRPYNEQFF. CDR3 DNA: TGCGCCAGCAGCCCGGACGGCGGGAGACCCTACAATGAGCAGTTCTTC.

V usage is TRBV14 and J usage is TRBJ2-3; 9 bases agree with TRBD2. The germline gives CDR1 SGHDN, CDR2 FVKESK. The CDR3 extends over 15 amino acids. The V gene end was trimmed by 1 base and the J gene end by 5 bases; junction bases not matched to a gene: 4. Written as DNA, the CDR3 is TGTGCCAGCAGCCAAGGGACTAGCGTATTAGATACGCAGTATTTT. It codes for CASSQGTSVLDTQYF.

The chain recombines TRBV5-1 with TRBJ2-1, with 10 bases lining up with TRBD2. CDR3 size: 16 residues. V was clipped by 2 bases and J by 2 bases; unmatched bases: 4. The germline gives CDR1 SGHRS, CDR2 YFSETQ. CDR3 residues: CASSLLAGGTYNEQFF. The CDR3 DNA sequence: TGCGCCAGCAGCTTATTAGCGGGAGGAACCTACAATGAGCAGTTCTTC.

The chain uses TRBV21-1 and TRBJ2-1; whether TRBD2, the table's D call, matches the DNA was not checked. TRBV21-1 is a pseudogene. This CDR3 has 22 residues. The CDR3 DNA reads as TGTGCCAGCAGCACCCAGCAGAACAAGGGTAGGGGTGCTAGCGGGAGGACCCATGAGCAGTTCTTC. Residues: CASSTQQNKGRGASGRTHEQFF.

The gene calls are TRBV7-9 and TRBJ2-1; D possibly corresponds to TRBD1 (6 bases). This CDR3 is built from 14 residues. V was trimmed by 1 base and J by 9 bases, leaving 13 bases between them. Per the germline V gene, CDR1 is SEHNR and CDR2 is FQNEAQ (reference sequence). The CDR3 DNA follows: TGTGCCAGCAGCTTAGTGGGTGGGGGCGGTGAGCAGTTCTTC. It codes for CASSLVGGGGEQFF. Supplemented by reference TRBV7-9 and TRBJ2-1, the full variable domain reads DTGVSQNPRHKITKRGQNVTFRCDPISEHNRLYWYRQTLGQGPEFLTYFQNEAQLEKSRLLSDRFSAERPKGSFSTLEIQRTEQGDSAMYLCASSLVGGGGEQFFGPGTRLTVL.

V is TRBV28 and J is TRBJ2-1, with 8 bases identical to TRBD2. The V and J ends lost 4 bases and 7 bases, in that order; junction bases with no gene match: 15. The CDR3 extends over 17 amino acids. Germline V gives CDR1 MDHEN, CDR2 SYDVKM. The CDR3 coding sequence is TGTGCCAGCAGTTCCTCAGGAACGGGAGGGCCGCGGAATGAGCAGTTCTTC. This sequence encodes CASSSSGTGGPRNEQFF.

This chain connects TRBV12-5 to TRBJ2-3, with a tentative D call TRBD2 (6 bases). Germline V gene lookup returns CDR1 LGHNT and CDR2 FRNRAP. CDR3 length: 14 residues. The V end lost 5 bases, the J end lost 2 bases, and 11 bases lay between the germline ends. The CDR3 loop reads CASGPGDFTDTQYF. The CDR3, as DNA: TGTGCTAGTGGTCCGGGGGACTTCACAGATACGCAGTATTTT.

The chain joins TRBV7-2 to TRBJ2-1; D gene ambiguous. CDR3 length: 14 amino acids. Looked up from germline, CDR1 is SGHTA and CDR2 is FQGNSA. V was cut by 0 bases and J by 8 bases, with 11 bases left in between. CDR3 DNA: TGTGCCAGCAGCTTAGCGGCTGCACCTTATGAGCAGTTCTTC. Amino acid sequence: CASSLAAAPYEQFF.

The V call is TRBV7-8, the J call TRBJ2-1; TRBD1 matches 7 bases. Germline CDR1 SGHVS, CDR2 FQNEAQ. V lost 5 bases, J lost 12 bases, and 4 bases stayed unmatched. The CDR3 spans 11 residues. The chain's CDR3 is CASSDTGVQFF. The CDR3, as DNA: TGTGCCAGCAGCGACACAGGGGTGCAGTTCTTC.